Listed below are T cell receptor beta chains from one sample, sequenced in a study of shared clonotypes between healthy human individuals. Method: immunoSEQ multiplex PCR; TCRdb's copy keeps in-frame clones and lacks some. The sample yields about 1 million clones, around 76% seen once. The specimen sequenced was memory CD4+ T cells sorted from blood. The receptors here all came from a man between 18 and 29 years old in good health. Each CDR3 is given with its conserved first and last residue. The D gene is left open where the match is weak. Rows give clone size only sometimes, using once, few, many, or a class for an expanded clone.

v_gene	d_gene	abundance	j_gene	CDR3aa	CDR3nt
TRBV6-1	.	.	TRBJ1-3	CATTGGGPGGNTIYF	TGTGCCACGACCGGCGGAGGGCCAGGGGGAAACACCATATATTTT
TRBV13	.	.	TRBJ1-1	CASSLINRREAFF	TGTGCCAGCAGCTTAATTAACAGGCGTGAAGCTTTCTTT
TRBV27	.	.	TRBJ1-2	CASSSSGADVYGYTF	TGTGCCAGCAGTTCATCCGGGGCAGACGTCTATGGCTACACCTTC
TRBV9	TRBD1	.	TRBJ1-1	CASSPGTEYGENTEAFF	TGTGCCAGCAGCCCCGGGACAGAGTACGGGGAAAACACTGAAGCTTTCTTT
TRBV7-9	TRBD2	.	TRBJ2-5	CASSRTSWETQYF	TGTGCCAGCAGCCGGACTAGCTGGGAGACCCAGTACTTC
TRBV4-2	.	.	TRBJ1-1	CASSQINGEAFF	TGTGCCAGCAGCCAAATAAACGGGGAAGCTTTCTTT
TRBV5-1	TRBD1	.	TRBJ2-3	CASSSGQGTDTQYF	TGCGCCAGCAGTTCGGGACAGGGAACAGATACGCAGTATTTT
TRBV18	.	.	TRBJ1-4	CASSPGRSLVGEKLFF	TGTGCCAGCTCACCAGGCCGATCCTTAGTAGGGGAAAAACTGTTTTTT
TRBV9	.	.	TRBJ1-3	CASSIGGTSGNTIYF	TGTGCCAGCTCAATCGGGGGGACCTCTGGAAACACCATATATTTT
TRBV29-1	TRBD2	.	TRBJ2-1	CSARGSGGGNEQFF	TGCAGCGCCAGGGGTAGCGGGGGTGGAAATGAGCAGTTCTTC
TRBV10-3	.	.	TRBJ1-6	CAARTSENSPLHF	TGTGCCGCCCGGACCTCTGAGAATTCACCCCTCCACTTT
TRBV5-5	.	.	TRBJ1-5	CASSHTPGDRQPQHF	TGTGCCAGCAGCCACACTCCGGGAGACCGGCAGCCCCAGCATTTT
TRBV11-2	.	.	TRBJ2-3	CASSRLTTDTQYF	TGTGCCAGCAGCAGACTCACAACAGATACGCAGTATTTT
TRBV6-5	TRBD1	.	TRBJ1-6	CASSEQGAGSPLHF	TGTGCCAGCAGTGAACAGGGGGCTGGGTCACCCCTCCACTTT
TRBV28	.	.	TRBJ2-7	CASSFGTTSGEQYF	TGTGCCAGCAGTTTCGGGACAACCTCGGGAGAGCAGTACTTC
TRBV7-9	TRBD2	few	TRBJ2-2	CASSFGTTNTGELFF	TGTGCCAGCAGCTTTGGGACTACGAACACCGGGGAGCTGTTTTTT
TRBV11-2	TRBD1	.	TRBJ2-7	CASSLWTGPYEQYF	TGTGCCAGCAGCTTATGGACAGGACCCTACGAGCAGTACTTC
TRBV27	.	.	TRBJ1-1	CASSLTYATEAFF	TGTGCCAGCAGTTTGACCTATGCCACTGAAGCTTTCTTT
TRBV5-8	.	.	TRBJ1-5	CASSLVQGTGPQHF	TGTGCCAGCAGCTTGGTACAGGGAACGGGGCCCCAGCATTTT
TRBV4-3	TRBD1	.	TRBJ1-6	CASSQDRDRGSYNSPLHF	TGCGCCAGCAGCCAAGACCGGGACAGAGGAAGTTATAATTCACCCCTCCACTTT
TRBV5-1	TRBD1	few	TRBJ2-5	CASSFGGTGGETQYF	TGCGCCAGCAGCTTCGGAGGCACAGGGGGGGAGACCCAGTACTTC
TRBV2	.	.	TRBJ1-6	CATSLGTNNSPLHF	TGTGCCACCTCGCTCGGGACCAATAATTCACCCCTCCACTTT
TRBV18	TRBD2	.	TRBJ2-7	CASSPQTSGGGEQYF	TGTGCCAGCTCACCGCAGACTAGCGGGGGCGGCGAGCAGTACTTC
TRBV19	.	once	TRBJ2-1	CASSISTAATYNEQFF	TGTGCCAGTAGTATCTCCACGGCGGCGACCTACAATGAGCAGTTCTTC
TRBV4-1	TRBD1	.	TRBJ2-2	CASSQDFGRARGSGELFF	TGCGCCAGCAGCCAAGATTTCGGTCGGGCCAGGGGGAGTGGGGAGCTGTTTTTT
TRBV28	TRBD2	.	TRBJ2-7	CASLGLAPYEQYF	TGTGCCAGCCTGGGACTAGCCCCCTACGAGCAGTACTTC
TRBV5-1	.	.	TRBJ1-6	CASSQGGRDSPLHF	TGCGCCAGCAGCCAGGGCGGGAGGGATTCACCCCTCCACTTT
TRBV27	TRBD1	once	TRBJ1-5	CASSALGTGDRQPQHF	TGTGCCAGCAGTGCGCTTGGGACAGGGGACCGGCAGCCCCAGCATTTT
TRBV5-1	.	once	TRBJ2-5	CASSLAVTSGETQYF	TGCGCCAGCAGCTTGGCGGTTACATCCGGAGAGACCCAGTACTTC
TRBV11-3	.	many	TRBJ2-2	CASSFDTNTGELFF	TGTGCCAGCAGCTTCGACACTAACACCGGGGAGCTGTTTTTT
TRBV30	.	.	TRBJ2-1	CAWSVGASRGDEQFF	TGTGCCTGGAGTGTCGGCGCATCGAGAGGTGATGAGCAGTTCTTC
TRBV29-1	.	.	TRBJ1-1	CSVEWNVRNTEAFF	TGCAGCGTTGAGTGGAACGTTAGGAACACTGAAGCTTTCTTT
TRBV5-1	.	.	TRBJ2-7	CASSLGGSSNEQYF	TGCGCCAGCAGCTTGGGAGGGTCATCTAACGAGCAGTACTTC
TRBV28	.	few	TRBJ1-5	CASSEIYSNQPQHF	TGTGCCAGCAGCGAGATTTATAGCAATCAGCCCCAGCATTTT
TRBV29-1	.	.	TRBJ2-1	CSVGQQSYNEQFF	TGCAGCGTTGGCCAGCAGAGCTACAATGAGCAGTTCTTC
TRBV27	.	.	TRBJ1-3	CASSSPQILDPAILSGNTIYF	TGTGCCAGCAGTTCCCCCCAAATTCTGGATCCGGCAATACTCTCTGGAAACACCATATATTTT
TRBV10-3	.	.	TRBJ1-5	CAISEIRGGQPQHF	TGTGCCATCAGTGAGATTAGGGGTGGTCAGCCCCAGCATTTT